The 20 T cell receptor beta chains below were found in one sample sequenced in a study of OX40 agonist ivuxolimab in advanced cancers. Profiling relied on immunoSEQ multiplex PCR, and the TCRdb table lists in-frame clones only, not all of them. Among fewer than 55,000 clones listed, 80% to 90% were seen once. The sequences come from CD4+ or CD8+ T cells sorted from blood, collected in a trial of the OX40 agonist ivuxolimab. These TCRs come from an adult with an advanced solid tumor such as melanoma, head and neck, liver or kidney cancer.

The genes are TRBV7-2 and TRBJ2-3; no reliable D call. The CDR3 has 12 amino acids. CDR1 SGHTA and CDR2 FQGNSA come from the germline V gene. The V and J ends lost 5 bases and 0 bases respectively, with 3 bases between them. CDR3 loop: CASSVSTDTQYF. The CDR3 DNA reads TGTGCCAGCAGCGTAAGCACAGATACGCAGTATTTT.

This rearrangement joins TRBV7-9 to TRBJ2-5, with TRBD2 matching 10 bases. V lost 5 bases to trimming and J lost 5 bases; unmatched junction nucleotides: 8. The CDR3 spans 15 residues. Germline CDR1 SEHNR, CDR2 FQNEAQ (reference sequence). The CDR3 reads CASSRAGGPVETQYF. As DNA, the CDR3 is TGTGCCAGCAGCAGAGCGGGGGGGCCGGTGGAGACCCAGTACTTC.

The chain has TRBV28 and TRBJ1-1, with D tentatively TRBD1 (5 bases). The V gene lost 3 bases and the J gene lost 6 bases, with 17 bases spanning the gap. The CDR3 has 15 residues. Germline V gene data show CDR1 as MDHEN and CDR2 as SYDVKM. CDR3 DNA sequence: TGTGCCAGCAGTTTTGAACCAGGGTTGGTCTCTGAAGCTTTCTTT. This codes for CASSFEPGLVSEAFF.

The rearrangement joins TRBV2 to TRBJ2-3; D unclear. Trimming took 8 bases from V and 2 from J, leaving 14 bases between them. This CDR3 is built from 14 residues. Germline-derived CDR1 and CDR2 are SNHLY and FYNNEI. CDR3 DNA sequence: TGTGCCAGCGGGAAGAACCCTCTCACAGATACGCAGTATTTT. The encoded protein is CASGKNPLTDTQYF.

The sample holds a few counts of this clone. The V and J genes are TRBV19 and TRBJ2-1; D is unresolved. This CDR3 region has 13 residues. The germline V gene has CDR1 LNHDA and CDR2 SQIVND (reference sequence). The V end lost 3 bases, the J end lost 0 bases, and 3 bases lay between the germline ends. The CDR3 protein is CASSMSSYNEQFF. For the CDR3, the DNA is TGTGCCAGTAGTATGAGCTCCTACAATGAGCAGTTCTTC.

V and J are TRBV4-2 and TRBJ1-3; D not resolved. Trimming cost V 0 bases and J 1 base, with 13 bases left between them. Per the germline V gene, CDR1 is LGHNA and CDR2 is YNFKEQ. The CDR3 is 17 amino acids. This CDR3 is CASSQEFVGESGNTIYF. DNA of the CDR3: TGTGCCAGCAGCCAAGAATTCGTCGGGGAATCTGGAAACACCATATATTTT.

The J gene is TRBJ2-3, the V gene TRBV25-1; D may be TRBD2 (5 bases). V was clipped by 1 base and J by 5 bases, with 13 bases between them. CDR1 is MGHDK, CDR2 SYGVNS, per germline. This CDR3 contains 15 residues. As DNA, the CDR3 is TGTGCCAGCAGTGAATCCGGGGAATTCCGAGATACGCAGTATTTT. Its translation: CASSESGEFRDTQYF.

The chain employs TRBV5-4 and TRBJ2-7; D uncertain. Trimming removed 4 bases at V and 0 bases at J, with 5 bases between. Germline V CDR1 and CDR2: SGHNT, YYREEE (reference sequence). The CDR3 length is 12 residues. CDR3 sequence: CASSLSSYEQYF. The DNA of the CDR3 is TGTGCCAGCAGCCTATCCTCCTACGAGCAGTACTTC.

In nucleotides, the CDR3 is TGCAGTGCCACATCTAGGATCGAGCAGTACTTC. It translates to CSATSRIEQYF. The chain joins TRBV20-1 to TRBJ2-7; D remains ambiguous. V lost 6 bases to trimming and J lost 6 bases, with 12 bases between them. Germline CDR1 and CDR2: DFQATT and SNEGSKA (reference sequence). This CDR3 comprises 11 residues.

This chain uses TRBV6-4 with TRBJ2-7; no clear D. From germline, CDR1 is MRHNA and CDR2 SNTAGT. The CDR3 has 12 residues. V was pared by 3 bases and J by 7 bases, with 10 bases between. The CDR3, as DNA: TGTGCCAGCAGTGATGGAATTGGGGAGCAGTACTTC. Protein sequence: CASSDGIGEQYF.

The V and J genes are TRBV12-5 and TRBJ1-1, with D perhaps matching TRBD1 (6 bases). This CDR3 region has 13 residues. V dropped 6 bases and J dropped 6 bases, with 14 bases sitting between them. Per germline, CDR1 LGHNT and CDR2 FRNRAP. This CDR3 is CASGPTGSPEAFF. In DNA, the CDR3 is TGTGCTAGTGGGCCAACAGGGTCCCCTGAAGCTTTCTTT.

The chain employs TRBV5-1 and TRBJ1-2; 8 bases align to TRBD1. Trimming cost V 0 bases and J 3 bases; bases outside gene matches: 1. Germline assignment: CDR1 SGHRS and CDR2 YFSETQ. This CDR3 has 14 amino acids. The CDR3 DNA sequence: TGCGCCAGCAGCTTGGGACAGGGGCACTATGGCTACACCTTC. Its protein product is CASSLGQGHYGYTF. Full variable domain (outside the CDR3, taken from reference TRBV5-1 and TRBJ1-2): KAGVTQTPRYLIKTRGQQVTLSCSPISGHRSVSWYQQTPGQGLQFLFEYFSETQRNKGNFPGRFSGRQFSNSRSEMNVSTLELGDSALYLCASSLGQGHYGYTFGSGTRLTVV.

This chain uses TRBV5-1 with TRBJ2-5; 11 bases agree with TRBD2. Per the germline V gene, CDR1 is SGHRS and CDR2 is YFSETQ. The CDR3 is 16 residues long. Germline trimming cut 4 bases from V and 2 bases from J; bases unmatched to any gene: 7. DNA for the CDR3: TGCGCCAGCAGCGGGAGACCTAGCGGGGGGCAAGAGACCCAGTACTTC. Translating it yields CASSGRPSGGQETQYF. The complete variable domain, with remaining parts taken from reference TRBV5-1 and TRBJ2-5, reads KAGVTQTPRYLIKTRGQQVTLSCSPISGHRSVSWYQQTPGQGLQFLFEYFSETQRNKGNFPGRFSGRQFSNSRSEMNVSTLELGDSALYLCASSGRPSGGQETQYFGPGTRLLVL.

The chain uses TRBV15 and TRBJ1-5; TRBD1 is a possible D gene (6 bases). Germline lookup yields CDR1 LNHNV and CDR2 YYDKDF (reference sequence). V lost 5 bases and J 5 bases, leaving 16 bases between the germline ends. This CDR3 is built from 15 residues. The CDR3 coding sequence is TGTGCCACCAGCGGAAAGATACAGGGCTATCAGCCCCAGCATTTT. Translation gives CATSGKIQGYQPQHF. Based on the CDR3 plus reference TRBV15 and TRBJ1-5, the full variable domain is DAMVIQNPRYQVTQFGKPVTLSCSQTLNHNVMYWYQQKSSQAPKLLFHYYDKDFNNEADTPDNFQSRRPNTSFCFLDIRSPGLGDTAMYLCATSGKIQGYQPQHFGDGTRLSIL.

The rearrangement links TRBV5-4 to TRBJ2-3, with 7 bases that match TRBD2. The germline CDR1 and CDR2 sequences are SGHNT and YYREEE (reference sequence). The V and J ends lost 4 bases and 3 bases, in that order; junction bases with no gene match: 17. The CDR3 runs to 18 residues. The CDR3, as DNA: TGTGCCAGCAGCCAAGGACTAGTAGGAACCAGACGAACAGATACGCAGTATTTT. It codes for CASSQGLVGTRRTDTQYF.

This chain connects TRBV7-9 to TRBJ1-6; a weak D match, TRBD1 (6 bases). The germline V and J ends were trimmed by 5 bases and 7 bases, with 15 bases remaining between them. Germline V gene data show CDR1 as SEHNR and CDR2 as FQNEAQ (reference sequence). There are 15 residues in the CDR3. CDR3 loop: CASSRRGESNSPLHF. In nucleotides, the CDR3 is TGTGCCAGCAGCCGGAGGGGGGAGAGCAATTCACCCCTCCACTTT.

The genes are TRBV28 and TRBJ1-1; maybe TRBD1 (6 bases). V was clipped by 2 bases and J by 10 bases, with 20 bases between them. The V gene's germline CDR1 is MDHEN and CDR2 SYDVKM. The CDR3 spans 15 residues. Here the CDR3 reads CASSLAGALKGRAFF. CDR3 sequence (DNA): TGTGCCAGCAGTTTAGCGGGGGCGTTGAAAGGTAGAGCTTTCTTT.

The rearrangement joins TRBV6-5 to TRBJ2-3, with a possible D match to TRBD1 (6 bases). The CDR3 covers 14 residues. Germline V gene sequence: CDR1 MNHEY, CDR2 SVGAGI. With 5 bases removed from V and 2 bases from J, the gap between germline ends came to 11 bases. The CDR3 sequence is CASSPGQPTDTQYF. The CDR3 DNA follows: TGTGCCAGCAGTCCCGGACAGCCCACAGATACGCAGTATTTT.

The chain recombines TRBV27 with TRBJ1-1; tentative D call: TRBD1 (6 bases). This CDR3 is 14 amino acids long. Germline CDR1 MNHEY, CDR2 SMNVEV (reference sequence). Trimming removed 2 bases from V and 4 bases from J, with 11 bases in between. The CDR3 sequence is CASSLRGRSTEAFF. The CDR3 DNA is TGTGCCAGCAGTTTACGGGGGCGGTCCACTGAAGCTTTCTTT.

The chain is built from TRBV28 and TRBJ2-3; TRBD2 might be the D (6 bases). This CDR3 has 12 amino acids. With 10 bases removed from V and 0 bases from J, the gap between germline ends came to 8 bases. The germline gives CDR1 MDHEN, CDR2 SYDVKM. The CDR3 coding sequence is TGTGCCACCGGGACTAGCACAGATACGCAGTATTTT. Its translation: CATGTSTDTQYF.